This TCR beta chain is drawn from a study of identical twins. This clonotype was picked up a small number of times. Its antigen is not identified. One entry per CDR3 protein results from TCRdb running MiXCR on the 5' RACE reads. The sample carries approximately 890,000 distinct CDR3 sequences, 10% to 15% recorded once. V shed 1 base and J shed 12 bases, with 6 bases lying between them. This CDR3 region has 11 residues. CDR1 is KGHDR and CDR2 is SFDVKD in the germline V gene. Study-level results: Zero-insertion results could be subject to partial confounding by invariant MAIT and iNKT cells. Instead of following the same donors, the conclusions were based on cross-sectional statistical analysis.

These sequences were also reported in another study, on yellow fever vaccine responses in identical twins.

The gene calls are TRBV24-1 and TRBJ2-4, with unresolved D. The TCR sequence derives from a woman aged 18-29 years in good health. The sample was PBMCs. The CDR3 DNA reads TGTGCCACCAGTGATTTAGGACGTCAGTACTTC. The encoded protein is CATSDLGRQYF.